The 4 T cell receptor beta chains listed next were all sequenced from one sample in a study of blood T cell repertoires in COVID-19. Sequenced by immunoSEQ multiplex PCR; TCRdb stores in-frame clones only, minus some. The sample lists some 200,000 clones, approximately 80% occurring once. Sequenced: PBMCs or T cells enriched from blood (not recorded which). These receptors originate from a woman aged 45-60 years who had recovered from COVID-19.

The chain has TRBV28 and TRBJ2-6; no clear D. Germline V gene lookup returns CDR1 MDHEN and CDR2 SYDVKM. V was shortened by 3 bases and J by 0 bases, with 6 bases between the two germline ends. The CDR3 length is 15 residues. The CDR3 DNA is TGTGCCAGCAGTTTTCATGTCTCTGGGGCCAACGTCCTGACTTTC. Encoded protein: CASSFHVSGANVLTF. The complete variable domain, with remaining parts taken from reference TRBV28 and TRBJ2-6, reads DVKVTQSSRYLVKRTGEKVFLECVQDMDHENMFWYRQDPGLGLRLIYFSYDVKMKEKGDIPEGYSVSREKKERFSLILESASTNQTSMYLCASSFHVSGANVLTFGAGSRLTVL.

This clone has a single count. The rearrangement links TRBV5-1 to TRBJ1-2, with 9 bases that match TRBD1. Germline values: CDR1 SGHRS, CDR2 YFSETQ. V shed 7 bases and J 7 bases; nucleotides not matched to a gene: 8. This CDR3 region has 13 residues. CDR3 region: CASHLGQGSGYTF. DNA for the CDR3: TGCGCCAGCCACCTCGGACAGGGGAGTGGCTACACCTTC.

V is TRBV15 and J is TRBJ2-5, with 7 bases lining up with TRBD2. The CDR3 contains 12 residues. Losses at the gene ends were 9 bases for V and 2 bases for J; bases not matched to a gene: 3. Germline values: CDR1 LNHNV, CDR2 YYDKDF (reference sequence). CDR3 bases: TGTGCCACGGGAGCGGGACAAGAGACCCAGTACTTC. Its translation: CATGAGQETQYF.

The chain recombines TRBV20-1 with TRBJ1-2; D is unclear. Germline assignment: CDR1 DFQATT and CDR2 SNEGSKA (reference sequence). The germline V and J ends were trimmed by 7 bases and 4 bases, with 10 bases remaining between them. CDR3 length: 11 residues. The CDR3 here is CSGQQSYGYTF. Here the CDR3 DNA reads TGCAGTGGACAACAGAGCTATGGCTACACCTTC.